This TCR beta chain was retrieved from a study of identical twins. V shed 6 bases and J shed 2 bases, with 15 bases lying between them. This CDR3 region has 15 residues. Template switching supplied a universal primer site; unique molecular identifiers were carried on the cDNA. TCRdb processed the 5' RACE reads anew with MiXCR; each CDR3 protein has one entry. The sample shows some 570,000 distinct CDR3 sequences, approximately 20% of them seen only once. A few counts support this clonotype. Its target is unknown. Study results and caveats: Abundant beta clonotypes from cord blood bore fewer insertions; memory repertoires lacked this pattern. One should note that invariant MAIT and iNKT cells could partly confound zero-insertion analyses.

The same sample was also studied in work on yellow fever vaccine responses in identical twins.

The clonotype originates from a woman between 18 and 29 years old in good health. Source material: CD4+ T cells sorted from blood. The chain recombines TRBV12-3 or TRBV12-4 with TRBJ2-3; possible D gene TRBD1, 7 bases. The CDR3 spells CASSPVRGVTDTQYF. DNA of the CDR3: TGTGCCAGCAGCCCAGTCAGGGGGGTCACAGATACGCAGTATTTT.